Listed below are T cell receptor beta chains from one sample, sequenced in a study of graft-versus-host responses after intestinal transplantation. The repertoire was sequenced with immunoSEQ multiplex PCR; TCRdb's copy has only in-frame clones and lacks some. The sample holds around 33,000 clones; around 94% are singletons and the top ten take about 0.8%. Source: PBMCs, taken 16 days after intestinal transplant. All receptors derive from a human patient who received an intestinal transplant, so some T cells may come from the graft donor. The CDR3 runs from the conserved cysteine through the conserved F or W.

V,J,CDR3
TRBV19,TRBJ2-7,CASSFSLTYEQYF
TRBV29-1,TRBJ2-7,CSVGGTPSYEQYF
TRBV28,TRBJ2-7,CASRSGTPYEQYF
TRBV7-2,TRBJ2-1,CASSLSGHSNEQFF
TRBV29-1,TRBJ2-7,CSVSGTGTGEQYF
TRBV6-5,TRBJ1-3,CASLSPGPGNTIYF
TRBV7-9,TRBJ1-1,CASSSNNPEAFF
TRBV4-1,TRBJ2-7,CASSQGRTLSYEQYF
TRBV11-2,TRBJ2-1,CASSRPGGGDEQFF
TRBV6-1,TRBJ1-3,CASSDTGYGSIYF